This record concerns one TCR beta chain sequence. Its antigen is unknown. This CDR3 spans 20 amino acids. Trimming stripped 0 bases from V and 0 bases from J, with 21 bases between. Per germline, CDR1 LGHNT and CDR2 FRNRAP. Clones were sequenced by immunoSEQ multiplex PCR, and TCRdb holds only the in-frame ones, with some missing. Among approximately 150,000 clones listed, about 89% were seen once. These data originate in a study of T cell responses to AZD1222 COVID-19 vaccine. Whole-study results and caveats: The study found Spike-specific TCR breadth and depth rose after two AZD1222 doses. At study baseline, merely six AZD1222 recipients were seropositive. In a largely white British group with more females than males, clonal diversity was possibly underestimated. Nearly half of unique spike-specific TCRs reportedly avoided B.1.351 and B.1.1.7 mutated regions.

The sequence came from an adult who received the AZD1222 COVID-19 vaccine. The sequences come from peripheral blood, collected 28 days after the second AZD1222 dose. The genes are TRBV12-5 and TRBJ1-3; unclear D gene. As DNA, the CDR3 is TGTGCTAGTGGTTTGGTACTTGGCGGCCAACGAGGGATCTCTGGAAACACCATATATTTT. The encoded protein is CASGLVLGGQRGISGNTIYF.